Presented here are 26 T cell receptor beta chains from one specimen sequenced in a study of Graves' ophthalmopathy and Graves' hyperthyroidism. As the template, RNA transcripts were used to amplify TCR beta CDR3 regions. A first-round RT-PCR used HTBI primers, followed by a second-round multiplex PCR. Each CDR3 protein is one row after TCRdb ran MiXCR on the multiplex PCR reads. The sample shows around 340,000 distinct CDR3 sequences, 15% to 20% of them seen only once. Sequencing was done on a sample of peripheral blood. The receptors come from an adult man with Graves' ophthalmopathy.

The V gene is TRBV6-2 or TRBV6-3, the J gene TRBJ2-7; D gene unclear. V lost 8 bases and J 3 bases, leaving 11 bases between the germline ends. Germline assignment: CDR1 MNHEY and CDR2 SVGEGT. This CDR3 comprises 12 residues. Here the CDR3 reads CASARSYYEQYF. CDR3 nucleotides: TGTGCCAGCGCCCGTTCCTACTACGAGCAGTACTTC.

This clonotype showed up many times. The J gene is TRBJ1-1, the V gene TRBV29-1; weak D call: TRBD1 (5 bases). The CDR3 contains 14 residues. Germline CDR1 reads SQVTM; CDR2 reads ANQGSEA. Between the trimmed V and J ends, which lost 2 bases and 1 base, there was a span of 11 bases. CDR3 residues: CSVEPGPRNTEAFF. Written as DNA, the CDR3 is TGCAGCGTTGAACCGGGACCTAGGAACACTGAAGCTTTCTTT.

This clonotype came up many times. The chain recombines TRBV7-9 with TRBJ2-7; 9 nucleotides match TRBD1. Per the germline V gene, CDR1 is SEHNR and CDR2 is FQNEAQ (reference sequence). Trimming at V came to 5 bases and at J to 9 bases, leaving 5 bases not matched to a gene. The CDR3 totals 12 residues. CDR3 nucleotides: TGTGCCAGCAGCGGCGGGACAGGGAGGCAGTACTTC. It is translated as CASSGGTGRQYF.

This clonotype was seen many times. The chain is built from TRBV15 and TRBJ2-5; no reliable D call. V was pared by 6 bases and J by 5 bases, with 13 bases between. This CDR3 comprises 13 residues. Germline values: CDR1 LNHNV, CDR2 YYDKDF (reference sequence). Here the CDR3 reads CATRPPRSETQYF. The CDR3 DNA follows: TGTGCCACCAGGCCTCCCCGAAGCGAGACCCAGTACTTC.

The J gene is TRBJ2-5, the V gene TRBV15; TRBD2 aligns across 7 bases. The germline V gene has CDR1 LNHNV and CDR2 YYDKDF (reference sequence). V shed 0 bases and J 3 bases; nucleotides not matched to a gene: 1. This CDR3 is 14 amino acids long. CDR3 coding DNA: TGTGCCACCAGCAGAGATCTAGCGGAAGAGACCCAGTACTTC. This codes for CATSRDLAEETQYF. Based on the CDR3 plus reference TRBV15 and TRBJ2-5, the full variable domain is DAMVIQNPRYQVTQFGKPVTLSCSQTLNHNVMYWYQQKSSQAPKLLFHYYDKDFNNEADTPDNFQSRRPNTSFCFLDIRSPGLGDTAMYLCATSRDLAEETQYFGPGTRLLVL.

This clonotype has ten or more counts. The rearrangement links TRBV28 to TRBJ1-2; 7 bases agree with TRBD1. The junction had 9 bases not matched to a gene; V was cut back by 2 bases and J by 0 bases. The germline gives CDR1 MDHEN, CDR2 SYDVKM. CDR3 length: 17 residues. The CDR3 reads CASSLDLKTGTNYGYTF. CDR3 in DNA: TGTGCCAGCAGTTTAGATTTGAAGACAGGGACTAACTATGGCTACACCTTC.

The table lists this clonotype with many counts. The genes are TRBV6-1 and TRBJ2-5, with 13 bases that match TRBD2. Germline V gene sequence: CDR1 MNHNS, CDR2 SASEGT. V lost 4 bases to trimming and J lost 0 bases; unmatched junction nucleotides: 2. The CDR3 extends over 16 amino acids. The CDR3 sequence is CASSATSGGYQETQYF. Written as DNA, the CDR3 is TGTGCCAGCAGTGCGACTAGCGGGGGGTACCAAGAGACCCAGTACTTC.

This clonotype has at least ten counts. In nucleotides, the CDR3 is TGTGCCACCCGTACACTTTCAAGGAACACTAACTATGGCTACACCTTC. It specifies CATRTLSRNTNYGYTF. The chain couples TRBV15 to TRBJ1-2; D gene ambiguous. CDR1 and CDR2 from the germline V gene are LNHNV and YYDKDF (reference sequence). There are 16 residues in the CDR3. Trimming stripped 8 bases from V and 0 bases from J, with 19 bases between. The full variable domain, in which reference TRBV15 and TRBJ1-2 provide the parts outside the CDR3, is DAMVIQNPRYQVTQFGKPVTLSCSQTLNHNVMYWYQQKSSQAPKLLFHYYDKDFNNEADTPDNFQSRRPNTSFCFLDIRSPGLGDTAMYLCATRTLSRNTNYGYTFGSGTRLTVV.

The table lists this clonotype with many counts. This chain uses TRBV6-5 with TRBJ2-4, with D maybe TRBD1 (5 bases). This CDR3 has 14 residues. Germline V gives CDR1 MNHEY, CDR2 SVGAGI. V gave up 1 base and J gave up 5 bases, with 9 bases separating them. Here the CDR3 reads CASSYFREQNIQYF. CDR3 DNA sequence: TGTGCCAGCAGTTACTTCAGGGAACAAAACATTCAGTACTTC.

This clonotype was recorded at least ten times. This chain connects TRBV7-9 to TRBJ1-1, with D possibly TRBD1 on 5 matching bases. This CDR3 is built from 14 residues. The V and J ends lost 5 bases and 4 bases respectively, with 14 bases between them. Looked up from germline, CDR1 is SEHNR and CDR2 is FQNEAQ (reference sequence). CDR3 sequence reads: CASSQRGGGTEAFF. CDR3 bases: TGTGCCAGCAGCCAGCGGGGGGGGGGCACTGAAGCTTTCTTT.

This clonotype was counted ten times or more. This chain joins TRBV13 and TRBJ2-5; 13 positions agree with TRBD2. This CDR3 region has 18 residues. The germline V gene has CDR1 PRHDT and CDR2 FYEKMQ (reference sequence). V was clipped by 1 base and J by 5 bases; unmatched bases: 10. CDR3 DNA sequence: TGTGCCAGCAGCTTAGCCGGACTAGCGGGAGAAAGAATGGAGACCCAGTACTTC. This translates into CASSLAGLAGERMETQYF.

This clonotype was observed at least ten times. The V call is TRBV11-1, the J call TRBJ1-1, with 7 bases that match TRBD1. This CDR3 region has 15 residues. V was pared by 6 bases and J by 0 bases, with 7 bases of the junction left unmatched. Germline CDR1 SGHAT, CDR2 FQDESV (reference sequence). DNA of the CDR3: TGTGCCAGCAGGACAGGGCTTTCATTGAACACTGAAGCTTTCTTT. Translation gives CASRTGLSLNTEAFF.

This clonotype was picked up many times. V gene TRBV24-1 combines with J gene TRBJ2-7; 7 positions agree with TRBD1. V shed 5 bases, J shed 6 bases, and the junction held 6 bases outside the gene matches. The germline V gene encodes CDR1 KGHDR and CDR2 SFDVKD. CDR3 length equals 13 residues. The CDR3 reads CATSGRTGGEQYF. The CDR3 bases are TGTGCCACCAGTGGCCGGACAGGCGGCGAGCAGTACTTC.

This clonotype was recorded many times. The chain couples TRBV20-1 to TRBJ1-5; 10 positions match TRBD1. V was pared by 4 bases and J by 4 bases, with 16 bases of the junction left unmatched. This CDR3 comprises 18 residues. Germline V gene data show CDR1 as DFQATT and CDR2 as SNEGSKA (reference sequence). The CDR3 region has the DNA TGCAGTGCTACCGGGGGACAGGGGTTATTTTCCGCTAATCAGCCCCAGCATTTT. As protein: CSATGGQGLFSANQPQHF.

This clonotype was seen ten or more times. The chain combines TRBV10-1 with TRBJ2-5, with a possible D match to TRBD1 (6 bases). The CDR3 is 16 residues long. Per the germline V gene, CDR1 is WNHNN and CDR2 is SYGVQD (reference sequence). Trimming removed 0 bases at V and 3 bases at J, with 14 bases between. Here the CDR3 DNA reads TGCGCCAGCAGTGAGTCCACAGGGCCTCTAAAAGAGACCCAGTACTTC. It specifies CASSESTGPLKETQYF.

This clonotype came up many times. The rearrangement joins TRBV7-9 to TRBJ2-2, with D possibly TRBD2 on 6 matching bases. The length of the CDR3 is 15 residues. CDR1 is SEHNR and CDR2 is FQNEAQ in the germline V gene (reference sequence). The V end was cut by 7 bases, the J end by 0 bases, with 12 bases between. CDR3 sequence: CASNLGLSNTGELFF. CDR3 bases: TGTGCCAGCAACCTGGGACTTTCGAACACCGGGGAGCTGTTTTTT.

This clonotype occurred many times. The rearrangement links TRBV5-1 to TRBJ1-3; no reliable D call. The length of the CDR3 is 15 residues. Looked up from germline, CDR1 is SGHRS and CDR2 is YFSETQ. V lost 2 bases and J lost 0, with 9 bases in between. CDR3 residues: CASSLGQNSGNTIYF. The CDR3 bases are TGCGCCAGCAGCTTAGGGCAAAACTCTGGAAACACCATATATTTT.

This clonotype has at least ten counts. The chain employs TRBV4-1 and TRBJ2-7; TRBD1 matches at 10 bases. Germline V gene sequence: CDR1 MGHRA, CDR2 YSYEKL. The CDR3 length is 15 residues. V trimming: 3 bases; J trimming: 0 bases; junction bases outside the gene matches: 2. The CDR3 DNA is TGCGCCAGCAGCCAGCGACAGGGGGCCTCCTACGAGCAGTACTTC. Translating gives CASSQRQGASYEQYF.

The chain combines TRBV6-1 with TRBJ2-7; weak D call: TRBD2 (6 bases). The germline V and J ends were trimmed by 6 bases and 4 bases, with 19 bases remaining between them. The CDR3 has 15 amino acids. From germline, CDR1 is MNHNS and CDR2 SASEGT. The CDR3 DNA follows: TGTGCCAGCAGGGAGGGGAGCGTGACCGGGTACGAGCAGTACTTC. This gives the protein CASREGSVTGYEQYF.

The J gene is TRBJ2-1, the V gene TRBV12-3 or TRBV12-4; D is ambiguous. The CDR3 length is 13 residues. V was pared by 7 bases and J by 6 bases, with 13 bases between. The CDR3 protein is CASMSVDRNEQFF. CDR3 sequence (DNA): TGTGCCAGCATGAGCGTGGACCGCAATGAGCAGTTCTTC.

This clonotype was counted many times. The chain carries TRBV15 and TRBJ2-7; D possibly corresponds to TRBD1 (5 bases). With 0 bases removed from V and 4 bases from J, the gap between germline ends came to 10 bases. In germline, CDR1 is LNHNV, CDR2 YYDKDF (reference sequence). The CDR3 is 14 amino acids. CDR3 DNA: TGTGCCACCAGCAGAGATTCGCAGGGTTACGAGCAGTACTTC. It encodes CATSRDSQGYEQYF.

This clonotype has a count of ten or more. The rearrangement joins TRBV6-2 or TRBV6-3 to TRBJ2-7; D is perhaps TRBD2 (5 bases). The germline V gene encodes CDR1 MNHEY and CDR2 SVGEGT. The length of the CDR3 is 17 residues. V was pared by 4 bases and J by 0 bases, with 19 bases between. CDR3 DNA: TGTGCCAGCAGTTCGCCGCTTGGTTCTAGCAACTCCTACGAGCAGTACTTC. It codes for CASSSPLGSSNSYEQYF.

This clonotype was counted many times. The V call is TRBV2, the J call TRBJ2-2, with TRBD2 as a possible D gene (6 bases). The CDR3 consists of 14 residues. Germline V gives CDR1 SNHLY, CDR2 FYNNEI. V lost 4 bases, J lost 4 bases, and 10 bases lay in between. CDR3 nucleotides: TGTGCCAGCAGTGTCGGGGGAGCCACCGGGGAGCTGTTTTTT. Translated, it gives CASSVGGATGELFF. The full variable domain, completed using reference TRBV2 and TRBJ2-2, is EPEVTQTPSHQVTQMGQEVILRCVPISNHLYFYWYRQILGQKVEFLVSFYNNEISEKSEIFDDQFSVERPDGSNFTLKIRSTKLEDSAMYFCASSVGGATGELFFGEGSRLTVL.

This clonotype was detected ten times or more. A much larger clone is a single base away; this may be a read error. The CDR3 loop is CASSEPFGRINPPLHF. The CDR3 DNA follows: TGTGCCAGCAGTGAACCGTTTGGACGTATCAATCCACCCCTCCACTTT. The chain uses TRBV6-1 and TRBJ1-6; no reliable D call. Germline CDR1 and CDR2: MNHNS and SASEGT. The V and J ends lost 2 bases and 11 bases respectively, with 19 bases between them. The CDR3 has 16 residues.

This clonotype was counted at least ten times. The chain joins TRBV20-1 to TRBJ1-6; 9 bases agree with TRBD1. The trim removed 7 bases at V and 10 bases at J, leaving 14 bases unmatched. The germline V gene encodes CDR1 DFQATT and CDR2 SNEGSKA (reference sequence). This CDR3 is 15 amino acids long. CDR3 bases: TGCAGTGGCGAGCGGGACAGGGTTTTGGGGTCACCCCTCCACTTT. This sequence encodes CSGERDRVLGSPLHF.

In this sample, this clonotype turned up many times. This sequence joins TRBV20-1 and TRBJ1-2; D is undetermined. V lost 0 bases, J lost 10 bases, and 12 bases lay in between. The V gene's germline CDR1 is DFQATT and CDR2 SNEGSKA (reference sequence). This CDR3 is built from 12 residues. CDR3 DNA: TGCAGTGCTAGAGATAGGAACCCGCCCTACACCTTC. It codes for CSARDRNPPYTF.